Following are 7 T cell receptor beta chains from one sample sequenced in a study of CD8 T cells in ankylosing spondylitis. MiXCR, run by TCRdb on the 5' RACE reads, gives a single entry per CDR3 protein. Here the sample spans about 240,000 distinct CDR3 sequences, 8% to 9.5% being singletons. The sequenced sample was blood, either unsorted or a sorted T cell fraction (not recorded which). These receptors were collected from a male donor with ankylosing spondylitis or in good health (not recorded which).

This clonotype appeared many times. The rearrangement uses TRBV3-1 and TRBJ2-1; 8 bases match TRBD2. In germline, CDR1 is LGHDT, CDR2 YNNKEL (reference sequence). V dropped 3 bases and J dropped 8; count of bases not matched to a gene: 9. The CDR3 covers 15 residues. CDR3 nucleotides: TGTGCCAGCAGCCATTCTGCGGGAGGCGGCGATGAGCAGTTCTTC. Amino acid sequence: CASSHSAGGGDEQFF.

In this sample, this clonotype turned up many times. One junction end does not reproduce the germline sequence, and a read error may be involved. The CDR3 loop is CASSQDPTYERYF. DNA of the CDR3: TGTGCCAGCAGCCAAGATCCGACTTACGAGCGGTACTTC. The chain is built from TRBV4-2 and TRBJ2-7; D ambiguous. Germline lookup yields CDR1 LGHNA and CDR2 YNFKEQ. This CDR3 spans 13 amino acids.

This clonotype was detected ten times or more. The chain carries TRBV4-2 and TRBJ2-2; tentatively, D is TRBD2 (5 bases). CDR3 length equals 17 residues. Per the germline V gene, CDR1 is LGHNA and CDR2 is YNFKEQ. Trimming removed 0 bases at V and 1 base at J, with 12 bases between. The CDR3 bases are TGTGCCAGCAGCCAAGAATATTCCGGAGGGAACACCGGGGAGCTGTTTTTT. Residues: CASSQEYSGGNTGELFF.

Many counts were recorded for this clonotype. The rearrangement uses TRBV29-1 and TRBJ2-7; 9 bases are shared with TRBD1. CDR3 length: 12 residues. Germline CDR1 SQVTM, CDR2 ANQGSEA. V shed 7 bases and J 4 bases; nucleotides not matched to a gene: 5. CDR3 DNA sequence: TGCAGCGCCCGGGACAGGGAGTACGAGCAGTACTTC. This codes for CSARDREYEQYF.

This clonotype was counted ten times or more. The chain is built from TRBV23-1 and TRBJ1-6, with D unclear. TRBV23-1 is noted as an ORF with a role that remains uncertain. V lost 6 bases and J lost 6, with 15 bases in between. This CDR3 has 15 amino acids. The CDR3 DNA reads TGCGCCAGCAGCCCCACCCGAGTGGCTAATTCACCCCTCCACTTT. Translated, it gives CASSPTRVANSPLHF.

This clonotype was recorded at least ten times. This chain joins TRBV6-5 and TRBJ1-1; TRBD1 might be the D (5 bases). The CDR3 covers 15 residues. CDR1 and CDR2 from the germline V gene are MNHEY and SVGAGI. Trimming cost V 2 bases and J 0 bases, with 10 bases left between them. The CDR3 protein is CASSYTGSMNTEAFF. In nucleotides, the CDR3 is TGTGCCAGCAGTTACACAGGTTCAATGAACACTGAAGCTTTCTTT.

To note about this clonotype: A much larger clone differs from this one at a single base, so this may be a read error. The chain couples TRBV20-1 to TRBJ2-1; 10 bases align to TRBD2. CDR1 and CDR2 from the germline V gene are DFQATT and SNEGSKA (reference sequence). The CDR3 loop spans 12 amino acids. The CDR3 DNA follows: TGCAGTGCTAAGCGGGGGGGCAATGAGGAGTTCTTC. It translates to CSAKRGGNEEFF.